The 17 T cell receptor beta chains in this list originate from one sample, sequenced in a study of blood T cell repertoires in COVID-19. Libraries were prepared by immunoSEQ multiplex PCR; TCRdb keeps only in-frame clonotypes and omits some of them. The sample holds under 300,000 clones, around 87% seen once. Sequenced: peripheral blood. All receptors derive from a man aged 18 to 29 with active or convalescent COVID-19.

The sample holds many counts of this clone. The chain employs TRBV3-1 (or the pseudogene TRBV3-2) and TRBJ2-3; no reliable D call. The CDR3 runs to 12 residues. Germline V CDR1 and CDR2: LGHDT, YNNKEL (reference sequence). Trimming took off 1 base at V and 10 bases at J, with 9 bases between the two ends. The CDR3 DNA is TGTGCCAGCAGCCAAGGGGCCCTCCCGCAGTATTTT. It specifies CASSQGALPQYF.

Only a few counts were recorded for this clone. This chain links TRBV24-1 with TRBJ2-1; the match to TRBD2 covers 12 bases. CDR1 KGHDR and CDR2 SFDVKD come from the germline V gene. The CDR3 has 20 amino acids. V dropped 2 bases and J dropped 2; count of bases not matched to a gene: 12. CDR3 protein: CATSDCYLLAGGVTYNEQFF. CDR3 DNA sequence: TGTGCCACCAGTGATTGCTACCTCCTAGCGGGAGGGGTGACCTACAATGAGCAGTTCTTC.

CDR3 residues: CASSEGQRLQETQYF. In DNA form, the CDR3 reads TGTGCCAGCAGTGAGGGTCAGCGGCTCCAAGAGACCCAGTACTTC. The V call is TRBV2, the J call TRBJ2-5; D possibly corresponds to TRBD2 (5 bases). The CDR3 totals 15 residues. V lost 3 bases and J lost 1, with 12 bases in between. Per germline, CDR1 SNHLY and CDR2 FYNNEI.

In this sample, this clone turned up a few times. The V call is TRBV6-6, the J call TRBJ2-7; weak D call: TRBD2 (5 bases). The germline V gene has CDR1 MNHNY and CDR2 SVGAGI (reference sequence). V lost 7 bases, J lost 4 bases, and 14 bases lay in between. The CDR3 sequence is 13 residues long. For the CDR3, the DNA is TGTGCCAGCATGAAGGTCGGGGTTTACGAGCAGTACTTC. Translating it yields CASMKVGVYEQYF.

CDR3 sequence: CSVRLAGEETQYF. DNA of the CDR3: TGCAGCGTTCGACTAGCGGGAGAGGAGACCCAGTACTTC. The V and J genes are TRBV29-1 and TRBJ2-5; the match to TRBD2 covers 12 bases. CDR3 length: 13 residues. V dropped 5 bases and J dropped 5; count of bases not matched to a gene: 3. CDR1 SQVTM and CDR2 ANQGSEA come from the germline V gene.

This clone was picked up one time. This chain connects TRBV18 to TRBJ1-2; D remains ambiguous. Trimming pared 6 bases from V and 7 bases from J, leaving 15 bases between. This CDR3 is 13 amino acids long. Germline V gene sequence: CDR1 KGHSH, CDR2 LQKENI. CDR3 bases: TGTGCCAGCTCCCCGAGGGAGGTCGGTGGCTACACCTTC. Translation gives CASSPREVGGYTF.

The rearrangement joins TRBV5-1 to TRBJ1-3, with 7 bases fitting TRBD1. Per germline, CDR1 SGHRS and CDR2 YFSETQ. The CDR3 runs to 17 residues. After removal of 0 bases from V and 0 bases from J, the junction contained 6 bases not matched to a gene. CDR3 sequence: CASSLGTGEGSGNTIYF. CDR3 bases: TGCGCCAGCAGCTTGGGAACAGGGGAAGGCTCTGGAAACACCATATATTTT. Filled out from reference TRBV5-1 and TRBJ1-3, the complete variable domain reads KAGVTQTPRYLIKTRGQQVTLSCSPISGHRSVSWYQQTPGQGLQFLFEYFSETQRNKGNFPGRFSGRQFSNSRSEMNVSTLELGDSALYLCASSLGTGEGSGNTIYFGEGSWLTVV.

V usage is TRBV4-1 and J usage is TRBJ1-3, with D possibly being TRBD1 (6 bases). CDR1 is MGHRA, CDR2 YSYEKL, per germline. The CDR3 length is 15 residues. Between the trimmed V and J ends, which lost 2 bases and 0 bases, there was a span of 8 bases. CDR3 region: CASSQRTVSGNTIYF. The CDR3 bases are TGCGCCAGCAGCCAAAGGACAGTCTCTGGAAACACCATATATTTT.

The chain has TRBV7-2 and TRBJ2-7; possible D gene TRBD1, 6 bases. V was cut by 0 bases and J by 2 bases, with 11 bases left in between. This CDR3 has 15 amino acids. Germline-derived CDR1 and CDR2 are SGHTA and FQGNSA. The CDR3 nucleotides read TGTGCCAGCAGCTTAGCGACAGGACGGACCTACGAGCAGTACTTC. The encoded protein is CASSLATGRTYEQYF.

This chain joins TRBV6-4 and TRBJ1-1; TRBD1 is a possible D gene (6 bases). V lost 7 bases, J lost 0 bases, and 15 bases lay in between. Germline V lookup: CDR1 MRHNA, CDR2 SNTAGT. The CDR3 runs to 15 residues. The CDR3 spells CASKGEGGLNTEAFF. In nucleotides, the CDR3 is TGTGCCAGCAAGGGAGAAGGGGGTTTGAACACTGAAGCTTTCTTT.

J is TRBJ1-2 and V is TRBV11-2; 10 bases are shared with TRBD1. Germline assignment: CDR1 SGHAT and CDR2 FQNNGV. The CDR3 runs 15 residues. Unmatched junction bases numbered 6, after V lost 1 base and J lost 7 bases. The DNA for the CDR3 is TGTGCCAGCAGCTTAGTGCGGGACAGGGGCGGTGGCTACACCTTC. Amino acid sequence: CASSLVRDRGGGYTF.

This clone was picked up one time. This chain joins TRBV7-2 and TRBJ1-1, with a possible D match to TRBD1 (5 bases). From germline, CDR1 is SGHTA and CDR2 FQGNSA. V gave up 8 bases and J gave up 0 bases, with 22 bases separating them. CDR3 length: 17 amino acids. CDR3 nucleotide sequence: TGTGCCAGCGAACGGGGGGTAGGGGAGAACATGAACACTGAAGCTTTCTTT. Encoded protein: CASERGVGENMNTEAFF.

In DNA, the CDR3 is TGTGCCAGCAGCTTAGCGCTAGCGGGAGGGCCTACCCACGAGCAGTACTTC. It translates to CASSLALAGGPTHEQYF. The rearrangement joins TRBV7-9 to TRBJ2-7, with TRBD2 matching 12 bases. This CDR3 is 17 amino acids long. In germline, CDR1 is SEHNR, CDR2 FQNEAQ (reference sequence). Trimming cost V 0 bases and J 5 bases; bases outside gene matches: 8.

The V gene is TRBV11-3, the J gene TRBJ2-3; 8 bases map to TRBD2. V dropped 6 bases and J dropped 5; count of bases not matched to a gene: 10. CDR3 length: 15 amino acids. Looked up from germline, CDR1 is SGHNT and CDR2 is YENEEA. CDR3 protein: CASSPLAGWKDTQYF. The CDR3, as DNA: TGTGCCAGCAGTCCTCTAGCGGGCTGGAAAGATACGCAGTATTTT.

V and J are TRBV25-1 and TRBJ1-1; no firm D call. The V gene's germline CDR1 is MGHDK and CDR2 SYGVNS. V was pared by 3 bases and J by 0 bases, with 5 bases between. The CDR3 runs to 13 residues. The CDR3: CASSDSVNTEAFF. CDR3 coding DNA: TGTGCCAGCAGTGATTCCGTGAACACTGAAGCTTTCTTT.

The chain has TRBV5-4 and TRBJ2-5, with TRBD2 as a possible D gene (5 bases). CDR1 and CDR2 from the germline V gene are SGHNT and YYREEE (reference sequence). V was pared by 0 bases and J by 3 bases, with 9 bases between. The CDR3 consists of 14 residues. The CDR3 bases are TGTGCCAGCAGCTTGGTAGGAGGTAAAGAGACCCAGTACTTC. It is translated as CASSLVGGKETQYF.

V usage is TRBV19 and J usage is TRBJ2-1; 11 bases are shared with TRBD2. V lost 4 bases and J lost 6; bases outside the gene matches: 5. The length of the CDR3 is 15 residues. In germline, CDR1 is LNHDA, CDR2 SQIVND (reference sequence). The CDR3 loop reads CASSTLAGGPNEQFF. The CDR3 region has the DNA TGTGCCAGTAGTACCCTAGCGGGAGGTCCCAATGAGCAGTTCTTC.